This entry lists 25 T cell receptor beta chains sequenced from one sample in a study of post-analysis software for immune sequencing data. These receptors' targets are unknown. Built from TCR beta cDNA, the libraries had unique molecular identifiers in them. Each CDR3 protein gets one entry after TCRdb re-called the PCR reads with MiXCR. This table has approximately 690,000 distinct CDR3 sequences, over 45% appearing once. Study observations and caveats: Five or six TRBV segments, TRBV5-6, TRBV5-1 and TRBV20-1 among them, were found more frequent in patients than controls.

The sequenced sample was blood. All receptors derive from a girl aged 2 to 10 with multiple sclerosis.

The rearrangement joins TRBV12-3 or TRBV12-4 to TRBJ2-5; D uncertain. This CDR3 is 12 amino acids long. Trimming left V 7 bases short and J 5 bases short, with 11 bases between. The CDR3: CASTYLGETQYF. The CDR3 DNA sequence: TGTGCCAGCACCTACCTGGGGGAGACCCAGTACTTC.

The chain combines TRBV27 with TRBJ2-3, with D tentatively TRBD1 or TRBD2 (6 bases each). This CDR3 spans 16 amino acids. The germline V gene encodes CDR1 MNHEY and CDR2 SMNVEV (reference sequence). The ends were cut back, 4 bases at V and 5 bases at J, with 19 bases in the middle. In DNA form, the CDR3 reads TGTGCCAGCAGTTCTCTCCCCGGGGGCGGTGGAGATACGCAGTATTTT. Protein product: CASSSLPGGGGDTQYF.

The CDR3 DNA follows: TGCAGTGCTAGAGCCAGTCTGACTGAAGCTTTCTTT. Its translation is CSARASLTEAFF. The rearrangement joins TRBV20-1 to TRBJ1-1; no reliable D call. Germline-derived CDR1 and CDR2 are DFQATT and SNEGSKA (reference sequence). V lost 1 base to trimming and J lost 5 bases, with 8 bases between them. This CDR3 has 12 amino acids.

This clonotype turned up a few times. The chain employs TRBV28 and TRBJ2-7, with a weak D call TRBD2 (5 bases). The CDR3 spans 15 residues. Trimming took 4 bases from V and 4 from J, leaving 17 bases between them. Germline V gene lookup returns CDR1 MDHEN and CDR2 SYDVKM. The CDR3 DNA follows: TGTGCCAGCAGTTCCCAGGACTCGACGGGTTACGAGCAGTACTTC. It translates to CASSSQDSTGYEQYF.

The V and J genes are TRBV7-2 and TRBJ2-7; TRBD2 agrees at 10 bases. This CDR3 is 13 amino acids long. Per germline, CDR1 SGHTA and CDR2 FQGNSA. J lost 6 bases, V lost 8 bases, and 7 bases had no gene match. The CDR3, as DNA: TGTGCCAGCGGCGTGCTAGCGGGAGTCGAGCAGTACTTC. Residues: CASGVLAGVEQYF.

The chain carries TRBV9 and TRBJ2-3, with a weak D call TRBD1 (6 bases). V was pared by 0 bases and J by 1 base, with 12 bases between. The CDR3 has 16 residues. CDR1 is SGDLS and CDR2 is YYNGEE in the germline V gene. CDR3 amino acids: CASSVAGEGGTDTQYF. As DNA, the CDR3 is TGTGCCAGCAGCGTAGCAGGGGAAGGAGGCACAGATACGCAGTATTTT.

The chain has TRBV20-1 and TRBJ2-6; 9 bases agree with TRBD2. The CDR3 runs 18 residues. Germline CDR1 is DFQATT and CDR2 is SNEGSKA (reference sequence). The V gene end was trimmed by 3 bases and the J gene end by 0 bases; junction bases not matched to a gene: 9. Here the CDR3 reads CSARMSGRILSGANVLTF. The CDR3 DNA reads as TGCAGTGCTAGGATGAGCGGGAGGATCCTCTCTGGGGCCAACGTCCTGACTTTC.

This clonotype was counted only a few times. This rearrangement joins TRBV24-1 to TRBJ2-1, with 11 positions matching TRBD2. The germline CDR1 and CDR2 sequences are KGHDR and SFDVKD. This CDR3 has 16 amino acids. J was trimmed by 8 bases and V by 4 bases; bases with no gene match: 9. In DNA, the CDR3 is TGTGCCACCAGTGACCCCCTAGCGGGGGGCAGCGATGAGCAGTTCTTC. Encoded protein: CATSDPLAGGSDEQFF.

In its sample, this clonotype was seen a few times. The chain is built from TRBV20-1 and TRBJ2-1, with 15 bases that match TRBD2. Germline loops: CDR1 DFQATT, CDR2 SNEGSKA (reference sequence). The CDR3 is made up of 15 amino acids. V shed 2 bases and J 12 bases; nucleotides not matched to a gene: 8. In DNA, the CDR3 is TGCAGTGCTAGAAGGACTAGCGGGGGGGACCAAGGGCAGTTCTTC. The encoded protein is CSARRTSGGDQGQFF.

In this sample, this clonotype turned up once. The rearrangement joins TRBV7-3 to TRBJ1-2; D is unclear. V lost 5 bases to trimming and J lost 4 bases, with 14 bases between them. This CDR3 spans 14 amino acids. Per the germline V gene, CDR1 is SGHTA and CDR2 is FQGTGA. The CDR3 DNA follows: TGTGCCAGCAGCCTCACTGGAGGTCCCTATGGCTACACCTTC. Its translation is CASSLTGGPYGYTF.

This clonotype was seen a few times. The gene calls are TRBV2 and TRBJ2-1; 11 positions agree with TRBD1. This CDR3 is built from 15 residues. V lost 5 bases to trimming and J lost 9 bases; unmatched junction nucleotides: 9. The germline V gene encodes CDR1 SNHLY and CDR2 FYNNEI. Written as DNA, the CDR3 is TGTGCCAGCAGTATAATTCCGGGACAGGGGGGTGAGCAGTTCTTC. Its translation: CASSIIPGQGGEQFF.

The CDR3 sequence: CASSLGTSGSGAAKNIQYF. DNA for the CDR3: TGTGCCAGCAGCCTCGGGACTAGCGGGAGTGGGGCAGCCAAAAACATTCAGTACTTC. The genes are TRBV4-2 and TRBJ2-4; 14 nucleotides match TRBD2. The CDR3 consists of 19 residues. In germline, CDR1 is LGHNA, CDR2 YNFKEQ. V was clipped by 4 bases and J by 0 bases; unmatched bases: 8.

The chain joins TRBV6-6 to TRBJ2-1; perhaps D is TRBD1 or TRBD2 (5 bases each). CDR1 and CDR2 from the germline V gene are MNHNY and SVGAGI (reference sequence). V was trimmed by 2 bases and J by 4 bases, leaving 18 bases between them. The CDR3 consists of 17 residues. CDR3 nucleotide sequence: TGTGCCAGCAGTTACGGTACCATGGGACCACCATACAATGAGCAGTTCTTC. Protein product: CASSYGTMGPPYNEQFF.

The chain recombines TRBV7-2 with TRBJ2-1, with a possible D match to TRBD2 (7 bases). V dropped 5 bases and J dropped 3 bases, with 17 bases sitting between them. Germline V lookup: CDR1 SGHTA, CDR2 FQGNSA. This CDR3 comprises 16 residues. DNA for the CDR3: TGTGCCAGCAGCCTTTTTGGGGGGGCTAACTACAATGAGCAGTTCTTC. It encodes CASSLFGGANYNEQFF.

The CDR3 spells CASSPPPGDTQYF. The DNA for the CDR3 is TGTGCCAGCAGCCCCCCACCAGGGGATACGCAGTATTTT. The chain uses TRBV11-2 and TRBJ2-3; possibly TRBD1 for D (5 bases). The CDR3 runs to 13 residues. Germline loops: CDR1 SGHAT, CDR2 FQNNGV. Trimming cost V 5 bases and J 6 bases, with 12 bases left between them. The full variable domain, in which reference TRBV11-2 and TRBJ2-3 provide the parts outside the CDR3, is EAGVAQSPRYKIIEKRQSVAFWCNPISGHATLYWYQQILGQGPKLLIQFQNNGVVDDSQLPKDRFSAERLKGVDSTLKIQPAKLEDSAVYLCASSPPPGDTQYFGPGTRLTVL.

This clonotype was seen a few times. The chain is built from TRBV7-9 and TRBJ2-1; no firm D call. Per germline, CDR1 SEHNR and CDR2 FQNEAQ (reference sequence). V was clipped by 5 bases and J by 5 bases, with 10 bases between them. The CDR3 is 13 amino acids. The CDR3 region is CASSPSWNNEQFF. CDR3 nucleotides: TGTGCCAGCAGCCCGAGCTGGAACAATGAGCAGTTCTTC.

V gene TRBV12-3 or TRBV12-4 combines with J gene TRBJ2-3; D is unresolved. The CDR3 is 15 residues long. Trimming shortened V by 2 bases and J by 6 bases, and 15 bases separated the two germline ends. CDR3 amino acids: CASSLMPVPADTQYF. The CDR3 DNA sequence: TGTGCCAGCAGTTTAATGCCAGTCCCGGCCGATACGCAGTATTTT.

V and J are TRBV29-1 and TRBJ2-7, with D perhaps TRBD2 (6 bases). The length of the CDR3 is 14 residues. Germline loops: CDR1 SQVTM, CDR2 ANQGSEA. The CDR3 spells CSVSTTSNSYEQYF. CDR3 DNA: TGCAGTGTTTCCACGACTAGTAATTCCTACGAGCAGTACTTC.

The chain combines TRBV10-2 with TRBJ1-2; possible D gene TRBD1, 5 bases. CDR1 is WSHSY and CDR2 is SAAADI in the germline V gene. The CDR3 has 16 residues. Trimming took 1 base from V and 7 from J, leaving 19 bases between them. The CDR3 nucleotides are TGCGCCAGCAGTGAGTACGGCAGGGTGGTTTCGTCTGGCTACACCTTC. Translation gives CASSEYGRVVSSGYTF.

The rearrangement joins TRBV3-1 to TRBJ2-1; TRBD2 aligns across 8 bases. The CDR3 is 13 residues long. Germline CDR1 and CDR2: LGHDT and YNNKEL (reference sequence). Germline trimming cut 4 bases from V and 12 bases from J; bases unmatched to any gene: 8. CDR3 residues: CASSPLAGRGQFF. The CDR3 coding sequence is TGTGCCAGCAGCCCCTTAGCGGGACGGGGGCAGTTCTTC.

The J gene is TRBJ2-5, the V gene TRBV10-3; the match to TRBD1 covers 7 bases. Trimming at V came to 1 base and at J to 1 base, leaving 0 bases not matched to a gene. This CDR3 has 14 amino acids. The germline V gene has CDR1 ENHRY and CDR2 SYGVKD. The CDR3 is CAISEWDSQETQYF. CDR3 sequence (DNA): TGTGCCATCAGTGAGTGGGACAGCCAAGAGACCCAGTACTTC.

CDR3 loop: CASSDQGSPLHF. The CDR3 DNA follows: TGTGCCAGCAGTGACCAGGGCTCACCCCTCCACTTT. This chain uses TRBV2 with TRBJ1-6, with D perhaps matching TRBD1 (5 bases). Trimming shortened V by 3 bases and J by 10 bases, and 7 bases separated the two germline ends. Germline loops: CDR1 SNHLY, CDR2 FYNNEI. The CDR3 is 12 amino acids. The entire variable domain, with the rest obtained from reference TRBV2 and TRBJ1-6, is as follows: EPEVTQTPSHQVTQMGQEVILRCVPISNHLYFYWYRQILGQKVEFLVSFYNNEISEKSEIFDDQFSVERPDGSNFTLKIRSTKLEDSAMYFCASSDQGSPLHFGNGTRLTVT.

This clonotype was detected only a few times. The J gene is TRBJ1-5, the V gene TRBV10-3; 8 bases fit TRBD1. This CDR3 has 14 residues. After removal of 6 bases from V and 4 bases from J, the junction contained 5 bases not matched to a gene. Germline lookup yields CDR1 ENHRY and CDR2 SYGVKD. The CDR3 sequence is CAISPTGGNQPQHF. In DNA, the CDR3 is TGTGCCATCAGCCCCACAGGGGGAAATCAGCCCCAGCATTTT.

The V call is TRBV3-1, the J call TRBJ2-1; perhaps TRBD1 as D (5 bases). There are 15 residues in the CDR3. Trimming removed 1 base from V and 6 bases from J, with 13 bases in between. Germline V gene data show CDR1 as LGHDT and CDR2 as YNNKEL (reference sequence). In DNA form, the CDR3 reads TGTGCCAGCAGCCAAGCCCCAGGCAGGGCCAATGAGCAGTTCTTC. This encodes CASSQAPGRANEQFF.

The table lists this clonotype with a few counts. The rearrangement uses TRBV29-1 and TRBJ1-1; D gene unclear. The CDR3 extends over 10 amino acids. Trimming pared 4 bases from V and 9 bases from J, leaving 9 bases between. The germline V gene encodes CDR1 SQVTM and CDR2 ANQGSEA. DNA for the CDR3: TGCAGCGTTGGAGGTCCCCAAGCTTTCTTT. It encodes CSVGGPQAFF.